Following are 15 T cell receptor beta chains from one sample sequenced in a study of OX40 agonist ivuxolimab in advanced cancers. Profiled with immunoSEQ multiplex PCR; TCRdb holds only in-frame clones, not every one. The table has 30,000 to 40,000 clones, 84% seen once. The sample was CD4+ or CD8+ T cells sorted from blood, taken in a trial of the OX40 agonist ivuxolimab. The receptors shown here come from an adult with an advanced solid tumor such as melanoma, head and neck, liver or kidney cancer.

This clone came up once. This chain connects TRBV28 to TRBJ2-5; D call uncertain. The J call may be wrong; the DNA end is better matched by TRBJ2-7. The CDR3 consists of 14 residues. The germline V gene encodes CDR1 MDHEN and CDR2 SYDVKM. CDR3 DNA sequence: TGTGCCAGCAGTTTTCGTGTAGGGCCCTACGAGCAGTACTTC. Its protein is CASSFRVGPYEQYF.

The chain links TRBV6-4 to TRBJ2-1, with D unresolved. V was shortened by 0 bases and J by 7 bases, with 10 bases between the two germline ends. Germline-derived CDR1 and CDR2 are MRHNA and SNTAGT. The length of the CDR3 is 14 residues. The CDR3 here is CASSDSRISNEQFF. CDR3 in DNA: TGTGCCAGCAGTGACTCGAGAATTAGTAATGAGCAGTTCTTC.

This sequence joins TRBV27 and TRBJ1-4; D gene ambiguous. CDR1 is MNHEY, CDR2 SMNVEV, per germline (reference sequence). CDR3 size: 13 residues. V lost 5 bases to trimming and J lost 4 bases, with 8 bases between them. The CDR3 nucleotides are TGTGCCAGCAGTCCACAGTATAATGAAAAACTGTTTTTT. Protein sequence: CASSPQYNEKLFF.

The chain links TRBV4-2 to TRBJ2-5, with 7 bases fitting TRBD2. This CDR3 comprises 15 residues. Germline lookup yields CDR1 LGHNA and CDR2 YNFKEQ. Trimming removed 1 base from V and 4 bases from J; junction bases left unmatched: 6. The CDR3 coding sequence is TGTGCCAGCAGCCAAGCTAGCGGACCTCTAGAGACCCAGTACTTC. It yields the protein CASSQASGPLETQYF.

The gene calls are TRBV28 and TRBJ2-7; perhaps TRBD1 as D (6 bases). CDR3 length equals 12 residues. The germline CDR1 and CDR2 sequences are MDHEN and SYDVKM. Trimming took 4 bases from V and 11 from J, leaving 15 bases between them. CDR3 sequence (DNA): TGTGCCAGCAGTTCGAGACAGGTCCGGAAGTACTTC. Residues: CASSSRQVRKYF.

The V gene is TRBV4-1, the J gene TRBJ2-1, with no clear D. V was clipped by 6 bases and J by 10 bases, with 13 bases between them. Germline CDR1 and CDR2: MGHRA and YSYEKL. The CDR3 is 12 amino acids. CDR3 in DNA: TGCGCCAGCAGTCCCCCGGTTGGGGAGCAGTTCTTC. It codes for CASSPPVGEQFF.

The chain links TRBV29-1 to TRBJ2-1; tentatively, D is TRBD2 (5 bases). V lost 3 bases, J lost 8 bases, and 14 bases lay in between. CDR3 length: 13 amino acids. Germline CDR1 is SQVTM and CDR2 is ANQGSEA. CDR3 sequence: CSVEGSASHEQFF. In DNA, the CDR3 is TGCAGCGTTGAGGGTTCGGCTAGCCATGAGCAGTTCTTC.

V is TRBV15 and J is TRBJ2-1, with D possibly matching TRBD1 (5 bases). Germline CDR1 LNHNV, CDR2 YYDKDF (reference sequence). This CDR3 is 14 amino acids long. V was shortened by 4 bases and J by 5 bases, with 12 bases between the two germline ends. CDR3 region: CATSILGVHNEQFF. In DNA, the CDR3 is TGTGCCACCAGCATTTTAGGGGTTCACAATGAGCAGTTCTTC.

The gene calls are TRBV19 and TRBJ2-1; TRBD1 aligns across 9 bases. The ends lost 4 bases at V and 1 base at J; junction bases unmatched: 8. The germline CDR1 and CDR2 sequences are LNHDA and SQIVND (reference sequence). This CDR3 spans 17 amino acids. Written as DNA, the CDR3 is TGTGCCAGTAGTACTAGGACAGGGGACATTTCCTACAATGAGCAGTTCTTC. It specifies CASSTRTGDISYNEQFF. The full variable domain, in which reference TRBV19 and TRBJ2-1 provide the parts outside the CDR3, is DGGITQSPKYLFRKEGQNVTLSCEQNLNHDAMYWYRQDPGQGLRLIYYSQIVNDFQKGDIAEGYSVSREKKESFPLTVTSAQKNPTAFYLCASSTRTGDISYNEQFFGPGTRLTVL.

The chain joins TRBV11-2 to TRBJ2-3; 7 positions agree with TRBD1. Trimming removed 3 bases from V and 2 bases from J; junction bases left unmatched: 5. The CDR3 consists of 15 residues. CDR1 is SGHAT and CDR2 is FQNNGV in the germline V gene. The CDR3 reads CASSFTGTVTDTQYF. The CDR3 bases are TGTGCCAGCAGCTTCACCGGGACAGTCACAGATACGCAGTATTTT.

This clone has a single count. This chain uses TRBV11-2 with TRBJ2-7; 7 bases are a match to TRBD2. Germline CDR1 reads SGHAT; CDR2 reads FQNNGV. The CDR3 is 13 amino acids. With 5 bases clipped from V and 9 bases from J, the junction kept 10 bases outside the gene matches. The CDR3 coding sequence is TGTGCCAGCAGCCGTCGGAGCGGGGACGGGCAGTACTTC. Protein sequence: CASSRRSGDGQYF.

This rearrangement joins TRBV10-2 to TRBJ1-6; D possibly corresponds to TRBD1 (6 bases). Germline V gene sequence: CDR1 WSHSY, CDR2 SAAADI. V lost 7 bases and J lost 3, with 10 bases in between. This CDR3 is built from 14 residues. The CDR3 DNA follows: TGCGCCAGCAAGGACAGCAGCTATAATTCACCCCTCCACTTT. It specifies CASKDSSYNSPLHF.

The CDR3, as DNA: TGTGCCTGGAGTCTATCCAGGGGTGGATCAGATACGCAGTATTTT. Its protein product is CAWSLSRGGSDTQYF. This chain joins TRBV30 and TRBJ2-3, with a weak D call TRBD1 (6 bases). The CDR3 runs 15 residues. The germline V gene has CDR1 GTSNPN and CDR2 SVGIG (reference sequence). Trimming removed 2 bases from V and 4 bases from J, with 16 bases in between.

The genes are TRBV19 and TRBJ2-5; D might be TRBD2 (6 bases). The CDR3 spans 14 residues. Between the trimmed V and J ends, which lost 5 bases and 5 bases, there was a span of 15 bases. Germline V gene data show CDR1 as LNHDA and CDR2 as SQIVND (reference sequence). CDR3 sequence: CASSSSGGRETQYF. CDR3 nucleotides: TGTGCCAGTAGTTCCTCCGGGGGTCGGGAGACCCAGTACTTC.

The V and J genes are TRBV5-6 and TRBJ2-5; 9 nucleotides line up with TRBD2. This CDR3 contains 16 residues. After removal of 2 bases from V and 5 bases from J, the junction contained 10 bases not matched to a gene. The V gene's germline CDR1 is SGHDT and CDR2 YYEEEE. The CDR3 is CASSFFSGRGGETQYF. In DNA, the CDR3 is TGTGCCAGCAGCTTTTTTAGCGGGAGAGGGGGTGAGACCCAGTACTTC.